The clone carrying this T cell receptor beta chain was seen a few times. The antigen is undetermined. From the 5' RACE reads, TCRdb called clonotypes with MiXCR, one entry per CDR3 protein. In the table there are hundreds of thousands of distinct CDR3 sequences, 21% of which are singletons. These data are taken from a study of T cells after yellow fever vaccination. Germline assignment: CDR1 SGHTA and CDR2 FQGNSA. J was trimmed by 6 bases and V by 5 bases; bases with no gene match: 9. The CDR3 consists of 15 residues. Study conclusions and caveats: Post-booster repertoires again held most primary-vaccination clones (roughly 95% CD4, over 80% CD8).

The sequencing used PBMCs, collected approximately 20 days after the first yellow fever vaccination. This receptor was identified in a young man who received the YFV17D yellow fever vaccine. This chain connects TRBV7-2 to TRBJ2-3, with 9 bases identical to TRBD2. The CDR3 bases are TGTGCCAGCAGCGCGCCGGGACTAGCAGGGGATACGCAGTATTTT. Translation: CASSAPGLAGDTQYF.